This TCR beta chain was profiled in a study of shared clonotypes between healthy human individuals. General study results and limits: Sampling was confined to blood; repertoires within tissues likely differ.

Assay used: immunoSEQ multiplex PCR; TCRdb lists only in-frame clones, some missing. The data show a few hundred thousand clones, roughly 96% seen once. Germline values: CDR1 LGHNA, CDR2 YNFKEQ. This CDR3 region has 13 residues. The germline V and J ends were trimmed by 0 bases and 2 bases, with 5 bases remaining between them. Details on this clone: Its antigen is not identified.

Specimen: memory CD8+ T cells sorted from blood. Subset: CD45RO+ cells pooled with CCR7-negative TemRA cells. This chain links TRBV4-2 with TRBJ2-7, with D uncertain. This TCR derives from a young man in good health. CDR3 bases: TGTGCCAGCAGCCAAGAGTATACCTACGAGCAGTACTTC. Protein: CASSQEYTYEQYF.